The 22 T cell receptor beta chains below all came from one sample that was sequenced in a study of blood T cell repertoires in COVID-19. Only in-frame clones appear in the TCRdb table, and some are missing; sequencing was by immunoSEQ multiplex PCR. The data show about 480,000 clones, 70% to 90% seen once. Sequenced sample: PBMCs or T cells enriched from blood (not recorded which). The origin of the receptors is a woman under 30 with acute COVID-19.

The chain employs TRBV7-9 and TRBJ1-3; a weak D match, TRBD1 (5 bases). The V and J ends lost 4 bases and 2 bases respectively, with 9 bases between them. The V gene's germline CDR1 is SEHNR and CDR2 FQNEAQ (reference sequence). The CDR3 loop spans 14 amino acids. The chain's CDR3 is CASSSGGPGNTIYF. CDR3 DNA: TGTGCCAGCAGCTCGGGGGGACCTGGAAACACCATATATTTT.

The CDR3 spells CASSLSGQGESNGYTF. The CDR3 DNA reads TGTGCCAGCAGTTTATCGGGACAGGGGGAGAGTAATGGCTACACCTTC. The J gene is TRBJ1-2, the V gene TRBV27; TRBD1 matches 11 bases. The germline V gene encodes CDR1 MNHEY and CDR2 SMNVEV (reference sequence). V gave up 0 bases and J gave up 6 bases; unmatched junction bases: 6. The CDR3 has 16 amino acids.

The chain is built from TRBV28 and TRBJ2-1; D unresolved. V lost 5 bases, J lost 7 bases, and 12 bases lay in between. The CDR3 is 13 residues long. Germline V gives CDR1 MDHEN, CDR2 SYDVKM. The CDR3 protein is CASSPSWRNEQFF. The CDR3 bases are TGTGCCAGCAGTCCTAGTTGGCGAAATGAGCAGTTCTTC.

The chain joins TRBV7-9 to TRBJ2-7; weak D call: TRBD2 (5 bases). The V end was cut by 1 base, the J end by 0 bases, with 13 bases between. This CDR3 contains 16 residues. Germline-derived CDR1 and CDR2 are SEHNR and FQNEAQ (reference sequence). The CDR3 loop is CASSLGVAPSSYEQYF. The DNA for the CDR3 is TGTGCCAGCAGCTTAGGTGTAGCGCCTAGCTCCTACGAGCAGTACTTC.

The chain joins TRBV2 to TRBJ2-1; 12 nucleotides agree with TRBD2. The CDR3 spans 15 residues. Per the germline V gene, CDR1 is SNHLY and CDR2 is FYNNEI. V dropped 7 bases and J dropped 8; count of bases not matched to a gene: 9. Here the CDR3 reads CASNTGTSGLDEQFF. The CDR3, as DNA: TGTGCCAGCAATACCGGGACTAGCGGGTTGGATGAGCAGTTCTTC.

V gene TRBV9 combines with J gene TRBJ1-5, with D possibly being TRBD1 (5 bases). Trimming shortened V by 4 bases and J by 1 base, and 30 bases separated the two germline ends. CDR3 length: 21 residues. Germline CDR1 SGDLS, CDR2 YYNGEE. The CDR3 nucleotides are TGTGCCAGCAGCACCCCGGTCAGCGTAGGGCAGGGAAGAAGGAGCAATCAGCCCCAGCATTTT. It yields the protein CASSTPVSVGQGRRSNQPQHF.

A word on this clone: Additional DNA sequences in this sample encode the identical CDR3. The CDR3 nucleotides are TGTGCCAGCAGCCATGCGCCGGGACTAGCCACAGATACGCAGTATTTT. This translates into CASSHAPGLATDTQYF. This chain connects TRBV3-1 (or the pseudogene TRBV3-2) to TRBJ2-3; 9 nucleotides line up with TRBD2. The CDR3 totals 16 residues. The V gene's germline CDR1 is LGHDT and CDR2 YNNKEL (reference sequence). V dropped 3 bases and J dropped 2; count of bases not matched to a gene: 6.

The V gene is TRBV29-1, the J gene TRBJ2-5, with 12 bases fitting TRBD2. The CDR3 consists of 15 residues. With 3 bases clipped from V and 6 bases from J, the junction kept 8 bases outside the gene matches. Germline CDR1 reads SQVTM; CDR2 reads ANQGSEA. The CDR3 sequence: CSVDSLAGGVQTQYF. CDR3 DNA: TGCAGCGTTGATTCGCTAGCGGGAGGGGTACAGACCCAGTACTTC.

The CDR3: CAWSGQDNEKLFF. CDR3 sequence (DNA): TGTGCCTGGTCGGGACAAGATAATGAAAAACTGTTTTTT. The rearrangement uses TRBV30 and TRBJ1-4; the D gene is possibly TRBD1 (6 bases). The CDR3 extends over 13 amino acids. In germline, CDR1 is GTSNPN, CDR2 SVGIG (reference sequence). The V gene lost 5 bases and the J gene lost 4 bases, with 11 bases spanning the gap. Supplemented by reference TRBV30 and TRBJ1-4, the full variable domain reads SQTIHQWPATLVQPVGSPLSLECTVEGTSNPNLYWYRQAAGRGLQLLFYSVGIGQISSEVPQNLSASRPQDRQFILSSKKLLLSDSGFYLCAWSGQDNEKLFFGSGTQLSVL.

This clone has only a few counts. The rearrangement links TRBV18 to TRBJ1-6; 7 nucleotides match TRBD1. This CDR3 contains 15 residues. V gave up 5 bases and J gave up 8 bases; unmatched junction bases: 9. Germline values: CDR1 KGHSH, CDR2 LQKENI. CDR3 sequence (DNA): TGTGCCAGCTCAATAGTCGGGACAGAGGATTCACCCCTCCACTTT. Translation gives CASSIVGTEDSPLHF.

The CDR3 reads CASRIARNTEAFF. The CDR3 coding sequence is TGCGCCAGCAGAATTGCTAGGAACACTGAAGCTTTCTTT. The V gene is TRBV10-1, the J gene TRBJ1-1, with D unclear. Germline V CDR1 and CDR2: WNHNN, SYGVQD (reference sequence). The length of the CDR3 is 13 residues. V dropped 6 bases and J dropped 1 base, with 9 bases sitting between them.

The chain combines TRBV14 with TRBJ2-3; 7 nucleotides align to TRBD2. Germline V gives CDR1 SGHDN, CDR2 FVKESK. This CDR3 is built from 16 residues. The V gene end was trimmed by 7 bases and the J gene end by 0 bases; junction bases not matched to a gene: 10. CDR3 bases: TGTGCCAGCAAAAAGGGGCTAGCGGTGAGCACAGATACGCAGTATTTT. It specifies CASKKGLAVSTDTQYF.

CDR3 bases: TGCGCCAGCAGCCAAGACCCCCTGGGCGCGGGAAGCACAGATACGCAGTATTTT. Translating it yields CASSQDPLGAGSTDTQYF. The chain joins TRBV4-3 to TRBJ2-3, with D possibly matching TRBD2 (6 bases). The CDR3 runs 18 residues. V gave up 0 bases and J gave up 0 bases, with 16 bases separating them. Germline values: CDR1 LGHNA, CDR2 YSLEER.

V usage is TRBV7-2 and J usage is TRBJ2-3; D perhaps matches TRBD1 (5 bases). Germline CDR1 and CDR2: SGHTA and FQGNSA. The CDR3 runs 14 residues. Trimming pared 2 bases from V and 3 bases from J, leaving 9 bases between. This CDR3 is CASSLSQGTDTQYF. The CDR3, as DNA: TGTGCCAGCAGCTTATCGCAGGGAACAGATACGCAGTATTTT.

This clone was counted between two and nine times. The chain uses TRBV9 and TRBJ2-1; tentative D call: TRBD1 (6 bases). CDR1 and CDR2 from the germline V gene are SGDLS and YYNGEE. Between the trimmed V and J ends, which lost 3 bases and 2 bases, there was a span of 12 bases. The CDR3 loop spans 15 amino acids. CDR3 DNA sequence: TGTGCCAGCAGCGCACAGGGCTCCCCCTACAATGAGCAGTTCTTC. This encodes CASSAQGSPYNEQFF.

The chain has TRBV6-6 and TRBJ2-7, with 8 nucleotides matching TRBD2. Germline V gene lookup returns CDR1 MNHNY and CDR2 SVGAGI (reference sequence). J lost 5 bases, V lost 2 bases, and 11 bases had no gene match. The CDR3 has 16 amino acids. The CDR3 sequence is CASSYRGGTARDEQYF. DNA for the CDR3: TGTGCCAGCAGTTACCGGGGGGGGACCGCTCGGGACGAGCAGTACTTC.

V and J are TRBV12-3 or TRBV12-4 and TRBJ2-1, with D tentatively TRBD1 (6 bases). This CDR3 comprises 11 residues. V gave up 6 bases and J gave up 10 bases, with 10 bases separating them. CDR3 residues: CASSKQGEQFF. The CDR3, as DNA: TGTGCCAGCAGCAAACAGGGAGAGCAGTTCTTC.

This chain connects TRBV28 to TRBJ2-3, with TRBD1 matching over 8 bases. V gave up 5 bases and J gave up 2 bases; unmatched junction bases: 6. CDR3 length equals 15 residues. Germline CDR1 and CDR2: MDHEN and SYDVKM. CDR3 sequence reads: CASSDRGWDTDTQYF. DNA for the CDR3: TGTGCCAGCAGTGACAGGGGATGGGACACAGATACGCAGTATTTT.

CDR3 in amino acids: CASSTRDRDWEQFF. The CDR3 nucleotides read TGTGCCAGCAGCACCCGGGACAGGGACTGGGAGCAGTTCTTC. J is TRBJ2-1 and V is TRBV11-2; TRBD1 agrees at 9 bases. Trimming at V came to 5 bases and at J to 10 bases, leaving 9 bases not matched to a gene. CDR1 and CDR2 (germline): SGHAT, FQNNGV. This CDR3 is built from 14 residues.

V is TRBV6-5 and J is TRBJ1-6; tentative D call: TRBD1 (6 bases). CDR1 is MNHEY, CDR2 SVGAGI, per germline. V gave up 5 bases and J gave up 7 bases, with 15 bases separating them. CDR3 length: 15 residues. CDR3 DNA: TGTGCCAGCAGTAGGGGGTCCCTAGGGAATTCACCCCTCCACTTT. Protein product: CASSRGSLGNSPLHF.

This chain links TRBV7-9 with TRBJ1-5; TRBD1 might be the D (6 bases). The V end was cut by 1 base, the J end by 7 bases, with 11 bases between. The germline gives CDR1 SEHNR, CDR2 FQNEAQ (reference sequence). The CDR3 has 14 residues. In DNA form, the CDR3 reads TGTGCCAGCAGCTTAGTTCCGGGGGGCCAGCCCCAGCATTTT. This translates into CASSLVPGGQPQHF.

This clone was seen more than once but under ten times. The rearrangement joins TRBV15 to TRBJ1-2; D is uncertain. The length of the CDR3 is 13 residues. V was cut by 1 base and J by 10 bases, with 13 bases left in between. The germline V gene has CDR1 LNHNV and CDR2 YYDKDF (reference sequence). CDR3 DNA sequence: TGTGCCACCAGCAGAGGCGTTAATTGGGCCTACACCTTC. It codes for CATSRGVNWAYTF.